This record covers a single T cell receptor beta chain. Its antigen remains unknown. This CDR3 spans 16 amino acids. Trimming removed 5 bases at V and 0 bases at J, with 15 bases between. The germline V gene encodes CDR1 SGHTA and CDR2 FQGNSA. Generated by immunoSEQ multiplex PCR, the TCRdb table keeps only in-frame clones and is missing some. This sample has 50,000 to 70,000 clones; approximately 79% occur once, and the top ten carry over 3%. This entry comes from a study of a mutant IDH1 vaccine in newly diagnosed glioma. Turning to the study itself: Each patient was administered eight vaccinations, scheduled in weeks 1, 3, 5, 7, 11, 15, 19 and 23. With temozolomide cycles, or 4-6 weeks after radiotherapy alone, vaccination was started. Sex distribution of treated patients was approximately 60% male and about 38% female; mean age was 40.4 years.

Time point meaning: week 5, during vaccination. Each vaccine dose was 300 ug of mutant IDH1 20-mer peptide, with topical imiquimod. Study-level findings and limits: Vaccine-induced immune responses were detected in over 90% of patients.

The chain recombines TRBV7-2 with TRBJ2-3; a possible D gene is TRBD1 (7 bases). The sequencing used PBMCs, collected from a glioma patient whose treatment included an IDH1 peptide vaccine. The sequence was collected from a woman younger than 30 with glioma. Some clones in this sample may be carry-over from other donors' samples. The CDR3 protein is CASSTRQGGSTDTQYF. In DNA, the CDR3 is TGTGCCAGCAGCACCAGACAGGGAGGTAGCACAGATACGCAGTATTTT. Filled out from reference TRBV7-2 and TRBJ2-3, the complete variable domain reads GAGVSQSPSNKVTEKGKDVELRCDPISGHTALYWYRQSLGQGLEFLIYFQGNSAPDKSGLPSDRFSAERTGGSVSTLTIQRTQQEDSAVYLCASSTRQGGSTDTQYFGPGTRLTVL.